The rows below give T cell receptor beta chains drawn from one sample of a study of shared clonotypes between healthy human individuals. Sequencing used immunoSEQ multiplex PCR; TCRdb keeps in-frame clones, though not all of them. Of about 2.1 million clones detected, just over 90% appear once; the ten largest clones hold 1.5% to 2%. Sequencing was carried out using naive CD8+ T cells from PBMCs. All receptors come from a man aged 18 to 30 in good health. Some clones in this sample may be carry-over from other donors' samples. CDR3s include the opening cysteine and the closing phenylalanine or tryptophan. A D gene is named only where the DNA matches it firmly. The size entry is marked missing in some rows and otherwise reads once, few, many or a size class.

len: 13; j_gene: TRBJ1-2; d_gene: NA; abundance: NA; v_gene: TRBV30; CDR3nt: TGTGCCTGGAGAGCAGGGCTGATCTATGGCTACACCTTC; CDR3aa: CAWRAGLIYGYTF
len: 13; j_gene: TRBJ2-7; d_gene: NA; abundance: NA; v_gene: TRBV7-2; CDR3nt: TGTGCCAGCAGCTTACGACAGACCTACGAGCAGTACTTC; CDR3aa: CASSLRQTYEQYF
len: 15; j_gene: TRBJ1-1; d_gene: TRBD1; abundance: NA; v_gene: TRBV11-3; CDR3nt: TGTGCCAGCAGCCCCCGGACAGGGGCACACACTGAAGCTTTCTTT; CDR3aa: CASSPRTGAHTEAFF
len: 15; j_gene: TRBJ2-1; d_gene: TRBD2; abundance: NA; v_gene: TRBV19; CDR3nt: TGTGCCAGTAGCGACGGGAGGACCACCTACAATGAGCAGTTCTTC; CDR3aa: CASSDGRTTYNEQFF
len: 15; j_gene: TRBJ2-7; d_gene: TRBD2; abundance: once; v_gene: TRBV27; CDR3nt: TGTGCCAGCAGTACTGTAGCGGGAGGGGCCTACGAGCAGTACTTC; CDR3aa: CASSTVAGGAYEQYF
len: 14; j_gene: TRBJ1-5; d_gene: NA; abundance: few; v_gene: TRBV27; CDR3nt: TGTGCCAGCAGTTTATCGAGGGTGATGCAGCCCCAGCATTTT; CDR3aa: CASSLSRVMQPQHF
len: 13; j_gene: TRBJ2-7; d_gene: NA; abundance: NA; v_gene: TRBV19; CDR3nt: TGTGCCAGTAGTGACAGGTCTTCAGGCGAGCAGTACTTC; CDR3aa: CASSDRSSGEQYF
len: 19; j_gene: TRBJ2-1; d_gene: TRBD2; abundance: NA; v_gene: TRBV4-3; CDR3nt: TGCGCCAGCAGCCAAGAGCGGACTAGCGGATCCGAATCCTACAATGAGCAGTTCTTC; CDR3aa: CASSQERTSGSESYNEQFF
len: 12; j_gene: TRBJ1-5; d_gene: NA; abundance: NA; v_gene: TRBV19; CDR3nt: TGTGCCAGTAGTGGGGGGAATCAGCCCCAGCATTTT; CDR3aa: CASSGGNQPQHF
len: 14; j_gene: TRBJ2-2; d_gene: NA; abundance: NA; v_gene: TRBV7-8; CDR3nt: TGTGCCAGCAGCTTAGACGGGAACCCCGGGGAGCTGTTTTTT; CDR3aa: CASSLDGNPGELFF
len: 15; j_gene: TRBJ2-7; d_gene: TRBD2; abundance: once; v_gene: TRBV4-2; CDR3nt: TGTGCCAGCAGCCAAACCGGGACTAGCGGCTACGAGCAGTACTTC; CDR3aa: CASSQTGTSGYEQYF
len: 15; j_gene: TRBJ1-5; d_gene: TRBD1; abundance: NA; v_gene: TRBV19; CDR3nt: TGTGCCAGTAGTAGCTGGACAGGTAATGTGGCGCCCCAGCATTTT; CDR3aa: CASSSWTGNVAPQHF
len: 14; j_gene: TRBJ2-7; d_gene: NA; abundance: NA; v_gene: TRBV27; CDR3nt: TGTGCCAGCAGTTTATCTACAGGCTCCTACGAGCAGTACTTC; CDR3aa: CASSLSTGSYEQYF
len: 15; j_gene: TRBJ2-7; d_gene: TRBD1; abundance: NA; v_gene: TRBV18; CDR3nt: TGTGCCAGCTCACCCGGACAGGGGAGAACCTACGAGCAGTACTTC; CDR3aa: CASSPGQGRTYEQYF
len: 15; j_gene: TRBJ2-5; d_gene: NA; abundance: NA; v_gene: TRBV9; CDR3nt: TGTGCCAGCAGCGGAGGGGGGGACTCCCAAGAGACCCAGTACTTC; CDR3aa: CASSGGGDSQETQYF
len: 13; j_gene: TRBJ2-1; d_gene: NA; abundance: NA; v_gene: TRBV5-6; CDR3nt: TGTGCCAGCAGCCTCAGGGTTTACAATGAGCAGTTCTTC; CDR3aa: CASSLRVYNEQFF
len: 15; j_gene: TRBJ2-6; d_gene: TRBD2; abundance: NA; v_gene: TRBV15; CDR3nt: TGTGCCTGCAGTAGCGGGAGAGTTGGGGCCAACGTCCTGACTTTC; CDR3aa: CACSSGRVGANVLTF
len: 14; j_gene: TRBJ2-7; d_gene: NA; abundance: NA; v_gene: TRBV29-1; CDR3nt: TGCAGCGTTAAACAACGGGATAGGTCCTACGAGCAGTACTTC; CDR3aa: CSVKQRDRSYEQYF
len: 15; j_gene: TRBJ2-1; d_gene: NA; abundance: NA; v_gene: TRBV6-5; CDR3nt: TGTGCCAGCAGTTCCCTCTTGGGGTCTAACGATGAGCAGTTCTTC; CDR3aa: CASSSLLGSNDEQFF
len: 14; j_gene: TRBJ1-2; d_gene: TRBD1; abundance: NA; v_gene: TRBV9; CDR3nt: TGTGCCAGCAGCGTTTCCGGGACAGACTATGGCTACACCTTC; CDR3aa: CASSVSGTDYGYTF
len: 14; j_gene: TRBJ2-7; d_gene: TRBD2; abundance: NA; v_gene: TRBV27; CDR3nt: TGTGCCACCAGAGTTCGGGAGGGCAAGTACGAGCAGTACTTC; CDR3aa: CATRVREGKYEQYF
len: 16; j_gene: TRBJ2-3; d_gene: NA; abundance: NA; v_gene: TRBV7-9; CDR3nt: TGTGCCAGCACGCCTCCACTAGAAGAAGGCACAGATACGCAGTATTTT; CDR3aa: CASTPPLEEGTDTQYF
len: 17; j_gene: TRBJ2-5; d_gene: TRBD1; abundance: NA; v_gene: TRBV5-1; CDR3nt: TGCGCCAGCAGCTCCTTTTTCGAAACAGGGGGCGGACAGACCCAGTACTTC; CDR3aa: CASSSFFETGGGQTQYF
len: 17; j_gene: TRBJ2-4; d_gene: NA; abundance: NA; v_gene: TRBV27; CDR3nt: TGTGCCAGCAGTTTATTAGGGACTCCCCTAGCCAAAAACATTCAGTACTTC; CDR3aa: CASSLLGTPLAKNIQYF
len: 14; j_gene: TRBJ1-1; d_gene: NA; abundance: NA; v_gene: TRBV19; CDR3nt: TGTGCCAGTAGATGGGGTTTGGGAAACACTGAAGCTTTCTTT; CDR3aa: CASRWGLGNTEAFF
len: 18; j_gene: TRBJ1-2; d_gene: NA; abundance: NA; v_gene: TRBV11-2; CDR3nt: TGTGCCAGCAGCCCCATGGGGGGGCCCCGGTCCCATACCTATGGCTACACCTTC; CDR3aa: CASSPMGGPRSHTYGYTF
len: 13; j_gene: TRBJ1-1; d_gene: TRBD1; abundance: NA; v_gene: TRBV4-3; CDR3nt: TGCGCCAGCAGCCAAGAAGGGGGCCGGGAAGCTTTCTTT; CDR3aa: CASSQEGGREAFF
len: 13; j_gene: TRBJ1-1; d_gene: NA; abundance: NA; v_gene: TRBV5-6; CDR3nt: TGTGCCAGCAGCCTACCCCGGAGGACTGAAGCTTTCTTT; CDR3aa: CASSLPRRTEAFF
len: 13; j_gene: TRBJ2-5; d_gene: NA; abundance: NA; v_gene: TRBV6-6; CDR3nt: TGTGCCAGCAGGACCGGGACGGAAGAGACCCAGTACTTC; CDR3aa: CASRTGTEETQYF
len: 14; j_gene: TRBJ2-7; d_gene: NA; abundance: NA; v_gene: TRBV19; CDR3nt: TGTGCCAGTATCCAATTCCGTTTCCGCCACGAGCAGTACTTC; CDR3aa: CASIQFRFRHEQYF
len: 14; j_gene: TRBJ1-2; d_gene: NA; abundance: NA; v_gene: TRBV6-5; CDR3nt: TGTGCCAGCAGTACTTACCGCCATAACTATGGCTACACCTTC; CDR3aa: CASSTYRHNYGYTF
len: 17; j_gene: TRBJ2-2; d_gene: TRBD2; abundance: NA; v_gene: TRBV27; CDR3nt: TGTGCCAGCAGTTTACCCCGGACTAGCGGGAGACCCGGGGAGCTGTTTTTT; CDR3aa: CASSLPRTSGRPGELFF
len: 15; j_gene: TRBJ2-1; d_gene: TRBD2; abundance: once; v_gene: TRBV7-9; CDR3nt: TGTGCCAGCAGCCAGTCGGGACTAGGCGGCAATGAGCAGTTCTTC; CDR3aa: CASSQSGLGGNEQFF
len: 15; j_gene: TRBJ1-5; d_gene: NA; abundance: NA; v_gene: TRBV19; CDR3nt: TGTGCCAGTAGTATGGTTACAGGGAGCAATCAGCCCCAGCATTTT; CDR3aa: CASSMVTGSNQPQHF
len: 16; j_gene: TRBJ2-7; d_gene: NA; abundance: NA; v_gene: TRBV5-8; CDR3nt: TGTGCCAGCAGCCCCCCCCGACAGGCCCCGTACTACGAGCAGTACTTC; CDR3aa: CASSPPRQAPYYEQYF
len: 16; j_gene: TRBJ1-1; d_gene: NA; abundance: NA; v_gene: TRBV5-6; CDR3nt: TGTGCCAGCAGCTTGGAGAACCAGGGTGGGCGAAGTGAAGCTTTCTTT; CDR3aa: CASSLENQGGRSEAFF
len: 12; j_gene: TRBJ2-7; d_gene: NA; abundance: NA; v_gene: TRBV28; CDR3nt: TGTGCCAGCAGTTTAAACACCTACGAGCAGTACTTC; CDR3aa: CASSLNTYEQYF
len: 15; j_gene: TRBJ1-2; d_gene: TRBD1; abundance: once; v_gene: TRBV4-3; CDR3nt: TGCGCCAGCAGCCAACCCAGGGACAGGGGGAAAGGCTACACCTTC; CDR3aa: CASSQPRDRGKGYTF
len: 15; j_gene: TRBJ2-7; d_gene: NA; abundance: NA; v_gene: TRBV15; CDR3nt: TGTGCCACCAGCAGAGGCCGGGACACGTCCTACGAGCAGTACTTC; CDR3aa: CATSRGRDTSYEQYF
len: 16; j_gene: TRBJ2-2; d_gene: TRBD2; abundance: NA; v_gene: TRBV27; CDR3nt: TGTGCCAGCAGTGGGAGGACTAGCGGGAGTCACGGGGAGCTGTTTTTT; CDR3aa: CASSGRTSGSHGELFF
len: 16; j_gene: TRBJ1-2; d_gene: TRBD1; abundance: once; v_gene: TRBV5-4; CDR3nt: TGTGCCAGCAGCTTGGCGGAACAGGGGCTGGGGTATGGCTACACCTTC; CDR3aa: CASSLAEQGLGYGYTF
len: 17; j_gene: TRBJ2-7; d_gene: NA; abundance: NA; v_gene: TRBV7-9; CDR3nt: TGTGCCAGCAGCTTAGCGATAATAGAGGGGCATGGGTACGAGCAGTACTTC; CDR3aa: CASSLAIIEGHGYEQYF
len: 19; j_gene: TRBJ2-2; d_gene: NA; abundance: NA; v_gene: TRBV12-2; CDR3nt: TGTGCAAGTCGCTTAGCGTCCTCAGGGTTAGGGGCTTCCACCGGGGAGCTGTTTTTT; CDR3aa: CASRLASSGLGASTGELFF
len: 16; j_gene: TRBJ2-2; d_gene: NA; abundance: NA; v_gene: TRBV27; CDR3nt: TGTGCCAGCAGTTTATCCCCGGGCGCGAACACCGGGGAGCTGTTTTTT; CDR3aa: CASSLSPGANTGELFF
len: 17; j_gene: TRBJ2-1; d_gene: TRBD2; abundance: NA; v_gene: TRBV27; CDR3nt: TGTGCCAGCAGTTGGATTAAAGTAGCGGGAGTGTTCAATGAGCAGTTCTTC; CDR3aa: CASSWIKVAGVFNEQFF
len: 16; j_gene: TRBJ1-1; d_gene: NA; abundance: once; v_gene: TRBV7-6; CDR3nt: TGTGCCAGCAGCTTAGATGAAGAGGGGGGGAACACTGAAGCTTTCTTT; CDR3aa: CASSLDEEGGNTEAFF
len: 17; j_gene: TRBJ1-2; d_gene: TRBD1; abundance: NA; v_gene: TRBV29-1; CDR3nt: TGCAGCGTTGAAAGGCAGAGTATCGGACAGGGTAACTATGGCTACACCTTC; CDR3aa: CSVERQSIGQGNYGYTF
len: 17; j_gene: TRBJ1-4; d_gene: TRBD1; abundance: NA; v_gene: TRBV27; CDR3nt: TGTGCCAGCAGTATCCTAAACACAGGGGGCCCAGACGAAAAACTGTTTTTT; CDR3aa: CASSILNTGGPDEKLFF
len: 15; j_gene: TRBJ2-1; d_gene: NA; abundance: NA; v_gene: TRBV9; CDR3nt: TGTGCCAGCAGCGTATACCCGACACGCTACAATGAGCAGTTCTTC; CDR3aa: CASSVYPTRYNEQFF
len: 16; j_gene: TRBJ1-4; d_gene: NA; abundance: NA; v_gene: TRBV28; CDR3nt: TGTGCCAGCAGTTTATCGGCCCCTGGGGCTAATGAAAAACTGTTTTTT; CDR3aa: CASSLSAPGANEKLFF
len: 13; j_gene: TRBJ2-7; d_gene: NA; abundance: NA; v_gene: TRBV27; CDR3nt: TGTGCCAGTGCCCCGAGCGGTTCCTACGAGCAGTACTTC; CDR3aa: CASAPSGSYEQYF
len: 13; j_gene: TRBJ2-5; d_gene: NA; abundance: once; v_gene: TRBV7-9; CDR3nt: NA; CDR3aa: CASSLVAGGIEYF
len: 14; j_gene: TRBJ1-2; d_gene: NA; abundance: NA; v_gene: TRBV7-9; CDR3nt: TGTGCCAGCAGCTTAGCTCAGCGTAACTATGGCTACACCTTC; CDR3aa: CASSLAQRNYGYTF
len: 10; j_gene: TRBJ1-2; d_gene: NA; abundance: NA; v_gene: TRBV30; CDR3nt: TGTGCCTGGAGTTCCAACGGCTACACCTTC; CDR3aa: CAWSSNGYTF
len: 14; j_gene: TRBJ2-7; d_gene: NA; abundance: NA; v_gene: TRBV4-1; CDR3nt: TGCGCCAGCAGCGATCAAGGAGAGGTGTACGAGCAGTACTTC; CDR3aa: CASSDQGEVYEQYF
len: 15; j_gene: TRBJ1-5; d_gene: NA; abundance: NA; v_gene: TRBV27; CDR3nt: TGTGCCAGCGCAAGCTGGACAGACCCAGATCAGCCCCAGCATTTT; CDR3aa: CASASWTDPDQPQHF
len: 16; j_gene: TRBJ1-1; d_gene: NA; abundance: NA; v_gene: TRBV19; CDR3nt: TGTGCCAGTAGGACGGCCCCCGAGGGAGGGGCGGCTGAAGCTTTCTTT; CDR3aa: CASRTAPEGGAAEAFF
len: 13; j_gene: TRBJ2-1; d_gene: NA; abundance: NA; v_gene: TRBV6-4; CDR3nt: TGTGCCAGCAGTGACGGGAGTCGCAATGAGCAGTTCTTC; CDR3aa: CASSDGSRNEQFF